A selection of T cell receptor beta chains follows, all from one sample in a study of blood T cell repertoires in COVID-19. Clones were read by immunoSEQ multiplex PCR, and TCRdb kept only the in-frame ones, dropping some. The sample lists 180,000 or so clones, roughly 80% occurring once. What was sequenced was peripheral blood. The receptors derive from a woman in her 70s with COVID-19, enrolled during active disease. The CDR3 runs from the conserved cysteine through the conserved F or W. Each record gives: CDR3 protein, CDR3 DNA, V gene, J gene, D gene, clone size. A D gene is named only where the DNA matches it firmly. A row's size may be missing; if present it is once, few, many or a size class.

cdr3_aa: CATSDPRISGNTIYF
cdr3_nt: TGTGCCACCAGTGACCCCAGGATCTCAGGAAACACCATATATTTT
v_call: TRBV24-1
j_call: TRBJ1-3
d_call: -
clone_size: few

cdr3_aa: CASSLEGTSRTQYF
cdr3_nt: TGCGCCAGCAGCTTGGAGGGGACTAGCAGAACGCAGTATTTT
v_call: TRBV5-1
j_call: TRBJ2-3
d_call: TRBD2
clone_size: -

cdr3_aa: CAWSPGEASPQHF
cdr3_nt: TGTGCCTGGAGTCCCGGCGAGGCCTCGCCCCAGCATTTT
v_call: TRBV30
j_call: TRBJ1-5
d_call: -
clone_size: -

cdr3_aa: CASGGQPNTEAFF
cdr3_nt: TGTGCCAGCGGCGGACAGCCGAACACTGAAGCTTTCTTT
v_call: TRBV2
j_call: TRBJ1-1
d_call: -
clone_size: -

cdr3_aa: CASSQETRGETQYF
cdr3_nt: TGTGCCAGCAGCCAAGAGACTAGGGGAGAGACCCAGTACTTC
v_call: TRBV3-1/TRBV3-2
j_call: TRBJ2-5
d_call: -
clone_size: -

cdr3_aa: CASSERAGGDYGYTF
cdr3_nt: TGTGCCAGCAGCGAACGGGCAGGGGGCGACTATGGCTACACCTTC
v_call: TRBV13
j_call: TRBJ1-2
d_call: TRBD1
clone_size: many

cdr3_aa: CATSVQGRGNTGELFF
cdr3_nt: TGTGCCACCAGTGTCCAGGGAAGGGGAAACACCGGGGAGCTGTTTTTT
v_call: TRBV24-1
j_call: TRBJ2-2
d_call: -
clone_size: -

cdr3_aa: CASSLDLASYNEQFF
cdr3_nt: TGCGCCAGCAGCTTGGATCTAGCCTCCTACAATGAGCAGTTCTTC
v_call: TRBV5-1
j_call: TRBJ2-1
d_call: -
clone_size: -

cdr3_aa: CASSLGQNANTGELFF
cdr3_nt: TGTGCCAGCAGCCTGGGACAAAACGCGAACACCGGGGAGCTGTTTTTT
v_call: TRBV9
j_call: TRBJ2-2
d_call: -
clone_size: -

cdr3_aa: CASRGDPGQGHDEQFF
cdr3_nt: TGTGCCAGCAGGGGAGACCCGGGACAGGGGCACGATGAGCAGTTCTTC
v_call: TRBV28
j_call: TRBJ2-1
d_call: TRBD1
clone_size: -

cdr3_aa: CASSLRDSGGLGNTQYF
cdr3_nt: TGTGCCAGCAGCTTAAGGGATAGCGGGGGTCTCGGAAATACGCAGTATTTT
v_call: TRBV11-2
j_call: TRBJ2-3
d_call: TRBD2
clone_size: -

cdr3_aa: CASSQDRLQGTGNTIYF
cdr3_nt: TGTGCCAGCAGCCAAGATAGGTTACAGGGCACTGGAAACACCATATATTTT
v_call: TRBV3-1/TRBV3-2
j_call: TRBJ1-3
d_call: -
clone_size: -

cdr3_aa: CASRTAGMYNEQFF
cdr3_nt: TGTGCCAGCCGGACAGCCGGGATGTACAATGAGCAGTTCTTC
v_call: TRBV28
j_call: TRBJ2-1
d_call: -
clone_size: -

cdr3_aa: CASSVKTGMSGYTF
cdr3_nt: TGTGCCAGCAGTGTTAAAACAGGAATGAGTGGCTACACCTTC
v_call: TRBV2
j_call: TRBJ1-2
d_call: -
clone_size: -